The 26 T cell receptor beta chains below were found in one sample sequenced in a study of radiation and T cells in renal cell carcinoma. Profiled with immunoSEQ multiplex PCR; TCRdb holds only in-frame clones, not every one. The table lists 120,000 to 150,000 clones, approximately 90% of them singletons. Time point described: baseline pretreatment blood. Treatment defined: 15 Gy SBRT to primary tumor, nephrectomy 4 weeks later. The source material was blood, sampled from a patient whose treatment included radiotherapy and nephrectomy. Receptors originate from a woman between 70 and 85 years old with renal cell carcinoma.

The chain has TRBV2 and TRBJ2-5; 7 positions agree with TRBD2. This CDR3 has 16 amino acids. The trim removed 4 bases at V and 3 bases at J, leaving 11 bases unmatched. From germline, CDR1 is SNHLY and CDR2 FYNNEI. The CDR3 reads CASSGLATKGKETQYF. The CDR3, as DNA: TGTGCCAGCAGTGGACTAGCAACGAAGGGAAAAGAGACCCAGTACTTC.

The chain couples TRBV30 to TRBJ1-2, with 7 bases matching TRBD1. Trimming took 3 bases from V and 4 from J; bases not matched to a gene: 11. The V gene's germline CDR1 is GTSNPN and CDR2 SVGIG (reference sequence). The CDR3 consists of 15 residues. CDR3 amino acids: CAWSAAGTASYGYTF. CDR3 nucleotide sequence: TGTGCCTGGAGCGCCGCCGGGACAGCCAGCTATGGCTACACCTTC.

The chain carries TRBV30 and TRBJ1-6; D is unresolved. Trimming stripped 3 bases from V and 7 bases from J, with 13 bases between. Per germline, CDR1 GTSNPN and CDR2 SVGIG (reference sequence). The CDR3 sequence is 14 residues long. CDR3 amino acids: CAWSRAAGNSPLHF. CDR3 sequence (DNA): TGTGCCTGGAGCCGGGCAGCAGGCAATTCACCCCTCCACTTT.

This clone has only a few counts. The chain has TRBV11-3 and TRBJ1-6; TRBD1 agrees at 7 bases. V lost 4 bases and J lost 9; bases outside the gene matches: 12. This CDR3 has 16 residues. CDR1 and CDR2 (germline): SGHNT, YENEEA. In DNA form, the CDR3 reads TGTGCCAGCAGCTCGGACAGGCCCAGACGTGGTTCACCCCTCCACTTT. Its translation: CASSSDRPRRGSPLHF.

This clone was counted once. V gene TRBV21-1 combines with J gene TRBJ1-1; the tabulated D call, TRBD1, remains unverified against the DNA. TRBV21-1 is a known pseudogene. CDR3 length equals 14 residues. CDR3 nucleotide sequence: TGTGCCAGCAGGATGGACAGCCCGAACACTGAAGCTTTCTTT. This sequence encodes CASRMDSPNTEAFF.

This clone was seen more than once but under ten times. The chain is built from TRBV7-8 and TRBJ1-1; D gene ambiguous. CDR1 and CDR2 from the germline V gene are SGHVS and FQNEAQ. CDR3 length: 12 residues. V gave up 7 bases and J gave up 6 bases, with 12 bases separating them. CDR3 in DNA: TGTGCCAGCACCAGTTGGAAGGCTGAAGCTTTCTTT. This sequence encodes CASTSWKAEAFF.

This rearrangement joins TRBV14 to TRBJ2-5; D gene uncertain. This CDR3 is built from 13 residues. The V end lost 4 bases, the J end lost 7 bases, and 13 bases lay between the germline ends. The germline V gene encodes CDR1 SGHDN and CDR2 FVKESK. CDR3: CASSPVGRVTQYF. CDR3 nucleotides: TGTGCCAGCAGCCCAGTGGGAAGGGTGACCCAGTACTTC.

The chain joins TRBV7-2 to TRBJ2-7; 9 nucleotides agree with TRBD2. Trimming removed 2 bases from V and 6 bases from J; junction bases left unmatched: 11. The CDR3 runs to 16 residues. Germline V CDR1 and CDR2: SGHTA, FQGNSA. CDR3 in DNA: TGTGCCAGCAGCTTAAAAGGGACTAGCAGTTTCAGCGAGCAGTACTTC. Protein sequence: CASSLKGTSSFSEQYF.

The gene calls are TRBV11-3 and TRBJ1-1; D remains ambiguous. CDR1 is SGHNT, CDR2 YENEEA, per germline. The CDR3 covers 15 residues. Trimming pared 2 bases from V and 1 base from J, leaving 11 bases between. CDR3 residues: CASSLRTVQNTEAFF. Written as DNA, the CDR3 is TGTGCCAGCAGCTTACGGACGGTTCAGAACACTGAAGCTTTCTTT.

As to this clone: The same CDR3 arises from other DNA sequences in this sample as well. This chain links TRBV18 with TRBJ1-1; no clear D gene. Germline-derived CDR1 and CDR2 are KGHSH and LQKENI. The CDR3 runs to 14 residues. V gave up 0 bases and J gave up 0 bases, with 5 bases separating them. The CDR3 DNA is TGTGCCAGCTCACCACCGACGGTGAACACTGAAGCTTTCTTT. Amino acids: CASSPPTVNTEAFF.

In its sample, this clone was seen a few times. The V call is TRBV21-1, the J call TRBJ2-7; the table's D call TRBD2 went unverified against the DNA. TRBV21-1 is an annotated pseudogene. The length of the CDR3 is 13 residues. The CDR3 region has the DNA TGTGCCAGCAGCAAAAACGTCCCTATCGTGCAGTACTTC. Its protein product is CASSKNVPIVQYF.

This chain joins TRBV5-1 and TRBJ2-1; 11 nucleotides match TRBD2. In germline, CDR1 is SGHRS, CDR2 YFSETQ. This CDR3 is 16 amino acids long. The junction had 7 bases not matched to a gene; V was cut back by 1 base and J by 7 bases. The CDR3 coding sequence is TGCGCCAGCAGCTTGATGGCGACTAGCGGGGTGAATGAGCAGTTCTTC. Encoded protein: CASSLMATSGVNEQFF.

DNA of the CDR3: TGTGCCAGCAGCTTACCAGGGTCCGATGAGCAGTTCTTC. Translation gives CASSLPGSDEQFF. V is TRBV7-2 and J is TRBJ2-1; D possibly corresponds to TRBD1 (5 bases). There are 13 residues in the CDR3. V was trimmed by 2 bases and J by 8 bases, leaving 10 bases between them. The V gene's germline CDR1 is SGHTA and CDR2 FQGNSA.

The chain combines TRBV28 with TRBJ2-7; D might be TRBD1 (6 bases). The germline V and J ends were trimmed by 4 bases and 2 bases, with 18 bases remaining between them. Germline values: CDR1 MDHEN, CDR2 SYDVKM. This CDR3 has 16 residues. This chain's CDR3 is CASSSYSGTFPYEQYF. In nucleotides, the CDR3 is TGTGCCAGCAGTTCCTATTCCGGGACATTTCCCTACGAGCAGTACTTC.

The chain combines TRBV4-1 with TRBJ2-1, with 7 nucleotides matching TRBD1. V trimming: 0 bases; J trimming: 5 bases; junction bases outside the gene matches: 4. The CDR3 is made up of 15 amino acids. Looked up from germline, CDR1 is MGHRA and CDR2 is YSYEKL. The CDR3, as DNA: TGCGCCAGCAGCCAAGAAGGGACAGAGAACAATGAGCAGTTCTTC. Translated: CASSQEGTENNEQFF.

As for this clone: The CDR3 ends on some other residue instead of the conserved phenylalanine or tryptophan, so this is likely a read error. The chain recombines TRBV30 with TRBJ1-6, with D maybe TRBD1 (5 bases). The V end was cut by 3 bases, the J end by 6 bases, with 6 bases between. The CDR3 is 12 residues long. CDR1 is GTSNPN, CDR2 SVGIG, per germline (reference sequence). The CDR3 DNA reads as TGTGCCTGGAGAGGGGCTAATTCACCCCTCCACCTT. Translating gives CAWRGANSPLHL.

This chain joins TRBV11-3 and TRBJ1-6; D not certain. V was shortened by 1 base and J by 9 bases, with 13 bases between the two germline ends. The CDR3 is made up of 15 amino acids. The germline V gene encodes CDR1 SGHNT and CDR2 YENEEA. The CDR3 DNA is TGTGCCAGCAGCTTAGGGCCCCCGACCGGTTCACCCCTCCACTTT. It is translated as CASSLGPPTGSPLHF.

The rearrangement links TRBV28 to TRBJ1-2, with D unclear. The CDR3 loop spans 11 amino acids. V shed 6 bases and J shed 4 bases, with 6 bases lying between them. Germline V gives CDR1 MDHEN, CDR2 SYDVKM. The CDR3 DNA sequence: TGTGCCAGCAGGTCCGGCTATGGCTACACCTTC. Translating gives CASRSGYGYTF.

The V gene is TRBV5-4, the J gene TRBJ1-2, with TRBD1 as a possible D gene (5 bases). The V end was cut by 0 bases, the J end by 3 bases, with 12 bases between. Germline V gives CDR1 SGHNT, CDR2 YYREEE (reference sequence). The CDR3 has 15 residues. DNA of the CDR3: TGTGCCAGCAGCTTGGGTACCGGGACCGACTATGGCTACACCTTC. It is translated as CASSLGTGTDYGYTF. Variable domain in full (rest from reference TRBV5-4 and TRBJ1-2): ETGVTQSPTHLIKTRGQQVTLRCSSQSGHNTVSWYQQALGQGPQFIFQYYREEENGRGNFPPRFSGLQFPNYSSELNVNALELDDSALYLCASSLGTGTDYGYTFGSGTRLTVV.

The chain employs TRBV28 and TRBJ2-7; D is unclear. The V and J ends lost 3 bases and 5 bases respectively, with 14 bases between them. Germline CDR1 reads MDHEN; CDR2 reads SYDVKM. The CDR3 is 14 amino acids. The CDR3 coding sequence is TGTGCCAGCAGTTTGAGGCGACCCTCTGACGAGCAGTACTTC. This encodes CASSLRRPSDEQYF.

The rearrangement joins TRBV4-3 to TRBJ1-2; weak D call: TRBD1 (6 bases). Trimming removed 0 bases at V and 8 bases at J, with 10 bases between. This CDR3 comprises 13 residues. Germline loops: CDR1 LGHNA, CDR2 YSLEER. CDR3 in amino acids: CASSQDGTTGYTF. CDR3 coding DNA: TGCGCCAGCAGCCAAGATGGGACAACGGGCTACACCTTC.

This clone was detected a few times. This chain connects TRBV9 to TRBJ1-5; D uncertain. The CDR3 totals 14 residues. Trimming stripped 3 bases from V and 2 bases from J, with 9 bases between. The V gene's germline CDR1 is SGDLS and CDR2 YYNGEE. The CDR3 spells CASSASSGNQPQHF. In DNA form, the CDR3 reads TGTGCCAGCAGCGCTAGCTCGGGCAATCAGCCCCAGCATTTT.

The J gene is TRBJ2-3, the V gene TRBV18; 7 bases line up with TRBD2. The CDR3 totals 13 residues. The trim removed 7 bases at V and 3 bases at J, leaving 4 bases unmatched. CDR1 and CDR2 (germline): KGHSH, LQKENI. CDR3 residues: CASCAGGTDTQYF. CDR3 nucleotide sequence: TGTGCCAGCTGCGCCGGGGGGACAGATACGCAGTATTTT. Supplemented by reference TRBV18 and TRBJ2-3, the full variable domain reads NAGVMQNPRHLVRRRGQEARLRCSPMKGHSHVYWYRQLPEEGLKFMVYLQKENIIDESGMPKERFSAEFPKEGPSILRIQQVVRGDSAAYFCASCAGGTDTQYFGPGTRLTVL.

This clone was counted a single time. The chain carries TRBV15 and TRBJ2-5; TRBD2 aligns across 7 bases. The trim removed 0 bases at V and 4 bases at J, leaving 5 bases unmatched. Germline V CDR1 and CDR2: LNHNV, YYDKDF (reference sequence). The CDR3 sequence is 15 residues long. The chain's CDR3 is CATSRDPGGTETQYF. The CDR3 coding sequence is TGTGCCACCAGCAGAGATCCCGGGGGGACAGAGACCCAGTACTTC.

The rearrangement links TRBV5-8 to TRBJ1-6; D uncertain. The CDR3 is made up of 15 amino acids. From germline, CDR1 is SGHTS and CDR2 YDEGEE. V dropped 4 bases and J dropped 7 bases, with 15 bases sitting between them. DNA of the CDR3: TGTGCCAGCAGCCCCCAGCCAAGTGGAAATTCACCCCTCCACTTT. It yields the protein CASSPQPSGNSPLHF.

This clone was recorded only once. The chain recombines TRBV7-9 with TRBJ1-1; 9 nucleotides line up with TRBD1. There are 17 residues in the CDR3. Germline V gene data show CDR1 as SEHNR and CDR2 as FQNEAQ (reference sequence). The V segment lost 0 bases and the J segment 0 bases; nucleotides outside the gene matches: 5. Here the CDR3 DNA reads TGTGCCAGCAGCTTAGCTATGGGGACAGGGATGAACACTGAAGCTTTCTTT. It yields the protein CASSLAMGTGMNTEAFF.